Sequencing of this TCR beta chain was carried out in a study of siplizumab effects on memory and regulatory T cells. The CDR3 is made up of 14 amino acids. Germline values: CDR1 MNHNS, CDR2 SASEGT. The V and J ends lost 4 bases and 4 bases, in that order; junction bases with no gene match: 3. Notes on this clone: Antigen specificity is unknown.

The method was immunoSEQ multiplex PCR; TCRdb's version includes in-frame clones alone and lacks a portion of them. The sample shows fewer than 120,000 clones, around nine tenths of them seen only once. Study-wide results and limits: Siplizumab significantly decreased alloreactive sequences from unstimulated CD4+ memory cells. For siplizumab cultures, the suppressive function of their proliferating Tregs was not confirmed.

This clonotype was sampled from a human donor in good health. The genes are TRBV6-1 and TRBJ1-4; 7 positions match TRBD1. The source material was CD4+ T cells sorted from blood. DNA for the CDR3: TGTGCCAGCAGTGGGGACAGACTTAATGAAAAACTGTTTTTT. Translated: CASSGDRLNEKLFF.